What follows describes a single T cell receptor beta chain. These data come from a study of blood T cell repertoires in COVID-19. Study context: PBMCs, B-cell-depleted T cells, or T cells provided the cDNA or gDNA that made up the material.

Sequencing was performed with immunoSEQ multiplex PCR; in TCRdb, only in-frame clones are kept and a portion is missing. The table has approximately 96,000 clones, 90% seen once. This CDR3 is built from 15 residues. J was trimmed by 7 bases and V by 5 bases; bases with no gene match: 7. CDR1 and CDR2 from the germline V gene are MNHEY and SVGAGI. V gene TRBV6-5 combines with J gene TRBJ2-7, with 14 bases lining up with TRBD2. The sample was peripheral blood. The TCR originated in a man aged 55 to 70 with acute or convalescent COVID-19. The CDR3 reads CASSQGLAGAWEQYF. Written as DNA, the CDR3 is TGTGCCAGCAGTCAGGGACTAGCGGGAGCTTGGGAGCAGTACTTC.